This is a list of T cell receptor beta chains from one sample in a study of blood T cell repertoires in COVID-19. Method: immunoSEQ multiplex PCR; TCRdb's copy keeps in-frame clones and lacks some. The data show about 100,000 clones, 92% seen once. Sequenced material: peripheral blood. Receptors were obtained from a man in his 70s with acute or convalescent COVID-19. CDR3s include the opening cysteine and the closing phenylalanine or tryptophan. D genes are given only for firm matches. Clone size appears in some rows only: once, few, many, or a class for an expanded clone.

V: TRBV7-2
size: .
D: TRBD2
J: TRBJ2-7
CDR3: CASSLGGVYEQYF
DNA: TGTGCCAGTAGCCTCGGGGGGGTCTACGAGCAGTACTTC

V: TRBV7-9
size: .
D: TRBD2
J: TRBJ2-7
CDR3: CASSPYGLGSYEQYF
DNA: TGTGCCAGCAGCCCCTACGGACTAGGTTCCTACGAGCAGTACTTC

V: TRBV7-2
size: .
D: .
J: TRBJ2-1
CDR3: CASSPGGAGNPYNEQFF
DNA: TGTGCCAGCAGCCCAGGAGGGGCGGGGAATCCCTACAATGAGCAGTTCTTC

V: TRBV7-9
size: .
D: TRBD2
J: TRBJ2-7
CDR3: CASSHTAQGRGGYEQYF
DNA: TGTGCCAGCAGCCACACCGCACAGGGGCGGGGGGGTTACGAGCAGTACTTC

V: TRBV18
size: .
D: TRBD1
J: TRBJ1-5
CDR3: CASSPGQGGNGQPQHF
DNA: TGTGCCAGCTCACCGGGACAGGGAGGAAACGGGCAGCCCCAGCATTTT

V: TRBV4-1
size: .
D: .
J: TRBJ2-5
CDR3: CASSQAGEGVLETQYF
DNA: TGCGCCAGCAGCCAAGCAGGGGAGGGGGTCCTTGAGACCCAGTACTTC

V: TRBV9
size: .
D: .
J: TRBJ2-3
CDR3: CASSVLDGGPTDTQYF
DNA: TGTGCCAGCAGCGTCCTAGACGGGGGGCCAACAGATACGCAGTATTTT

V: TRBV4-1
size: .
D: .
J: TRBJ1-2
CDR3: CASSQDPRELYGYTF
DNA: TGCGCCAGCAGCCAAGATCCCAGGGAACTATATGGCTACACCTTC

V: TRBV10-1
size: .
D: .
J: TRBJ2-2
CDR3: CASRDDGTGATGELFF
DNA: TGCGCCAGCCGTGATGACGGGACGGGAGCCACCGGGGAGCTGTTTTTT

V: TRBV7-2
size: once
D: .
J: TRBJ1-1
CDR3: CASRLSLNTEAFF
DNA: TGTGCCAGCAGACTAAGCCTGAACACTGAAGCTTTCTTT

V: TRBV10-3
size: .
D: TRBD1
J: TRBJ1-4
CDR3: CAISGDRRNEKLFF
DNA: TGTGCCATCAGCGGGGACAGGAGGAATGAAAAACTGTTTTTT

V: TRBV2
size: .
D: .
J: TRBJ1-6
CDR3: CASSEEMYVGAPYNSPLHF
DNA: TGTGCCAGCAGTGAGGAGATGTACGTAGGAGCCCCCTATAATTCACCCCTCCACTTT

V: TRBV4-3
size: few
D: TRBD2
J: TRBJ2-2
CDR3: CASSQEIPAGAGELFF
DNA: TGCGCCAGCAGCCAAGAGATCCCAGCGGGAGCCGGGGAGCTGTTTTTT

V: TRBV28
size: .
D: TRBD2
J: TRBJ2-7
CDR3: CASSRLAGDPYEQYF
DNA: TGTGCCAGCAGTCGACTAGCGGGAGATCCCTACGAGCAGTACTTC

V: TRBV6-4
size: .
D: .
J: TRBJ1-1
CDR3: CASSESGGTEAFF
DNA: TGTGCCAGCAGTGAATCCGGGGGCACTGAAGCTTTCTTT

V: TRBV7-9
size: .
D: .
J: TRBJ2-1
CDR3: CASSFPLQEQFF
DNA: TGTGCCAGCAGCTTCCCCCTGCAGGAGCAGTTCTTC

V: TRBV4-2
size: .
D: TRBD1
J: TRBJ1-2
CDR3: CASSQDTGQPGYTF
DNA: TGTGCCAGCAGCCAGGACACGGGACAGCCTGGCTACACCTTC

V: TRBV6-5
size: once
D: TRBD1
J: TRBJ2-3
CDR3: CASSYSGTGGWDTQYF
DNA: TGTGCCAGCAGTTACTCCGGGACAGGGGGCTGGGATACGCAGTATTTT

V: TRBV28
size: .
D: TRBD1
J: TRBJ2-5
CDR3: CASSGRDRGGRETQYF
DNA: TGTGCCAGCAGTGGCCGGGACAGGGGGGGTAGGGAGACCCAGTACTTC

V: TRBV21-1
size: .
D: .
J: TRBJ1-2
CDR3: CASSAAGTVDGYTF
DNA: TGTGCCAGCAGCGCCGCCGGGACAGTAGATGGCTACACCTTC

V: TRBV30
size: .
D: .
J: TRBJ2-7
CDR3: CAWSQGGEQYF
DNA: TGTGCCTGGAGTCAGGGGGGCGAGCAGTACTTC

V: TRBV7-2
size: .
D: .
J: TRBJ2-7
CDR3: CASSFAYGRGSYEQYF
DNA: TGTGCCAGCAGCTTCGCTTATGGGAGGGGGTCCTACGAGCAGTACTTC

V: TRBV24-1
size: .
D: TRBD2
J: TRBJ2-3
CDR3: CATSGVAGVSSTDTQYF
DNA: TGTGCCACCAGTGGGGTAGCGGGAGTCTCTAGCACAGATACGCAGTATTTT

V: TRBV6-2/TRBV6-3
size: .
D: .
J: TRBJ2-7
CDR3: CASSDIDGYEQYF
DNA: TGTGCCAGCAGTGACATAGACGGCTACGAGCAGTACTTC

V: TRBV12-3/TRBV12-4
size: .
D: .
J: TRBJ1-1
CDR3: CASSFWGGPEAFF
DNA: TGTGCCAGCAGTTTTTGGGGGGGCCCTGAAGCTTTCTTT

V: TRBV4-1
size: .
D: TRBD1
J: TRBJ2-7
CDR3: CASSHTTGGTYEQYF
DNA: TGCGCCAGCAGCCATACTACAGGGGGCACCTACGAGCAGTACTTC

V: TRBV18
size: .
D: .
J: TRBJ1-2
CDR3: CASSWQGRGYTF
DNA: TGTGCCAGCTCATGGCAGGGTAGAGGCTACACCTTC

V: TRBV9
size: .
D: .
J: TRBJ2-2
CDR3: CASSVQSTGELFF
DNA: TGTGCCAGCAGCGTCCAGTCCACCGGGGAGCTGTTTTTT

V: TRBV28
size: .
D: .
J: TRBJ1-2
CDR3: CASTPTERSGYTF
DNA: TGTGCCAGCACCCCGACAGAGCGATCTGGCTACACCTTC

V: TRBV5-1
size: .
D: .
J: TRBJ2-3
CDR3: CASSQNYRDLSTDTQYF
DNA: TGCGCCAGCAGCCAAAATTACCGGGACTTAAGCACAGATACGCAGTATTTT

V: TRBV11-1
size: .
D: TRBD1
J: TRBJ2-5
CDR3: CASSLTGTGGETQYF
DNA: TGCGCCAGCAGCTTAACGGGAACAGGGGGAGAGACCCAGTACTTC

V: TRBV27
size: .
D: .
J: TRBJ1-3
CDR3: CASSSIRDSGNTIYF
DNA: TGTGCCAGCAGTTCAATCCGGGACTCTGGAAACACCATATATTTT

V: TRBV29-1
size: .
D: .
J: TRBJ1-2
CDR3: CSPCNRESLPGYTF
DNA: TGCAGCCCATGCAACAGGGAGTCCTTACCCGGCTACACCTTC

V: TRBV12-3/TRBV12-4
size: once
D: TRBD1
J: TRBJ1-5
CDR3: CASSSDRLRPQHF
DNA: TGTGCCAGCAGTTCGGACAGGTTAAGGCCCCAGCATTTT

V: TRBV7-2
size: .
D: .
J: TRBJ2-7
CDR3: CASSSSGLTYEQYF
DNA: TGTGCCAGCAGCTCGAGCGGTCTAACCTACGAGCAGTACTTC

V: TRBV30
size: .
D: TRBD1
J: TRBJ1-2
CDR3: CAWGTGGALGYTF
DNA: TGTGCCTGGGGGACAGGGGGCGCTTTGGGCTACACCTTC

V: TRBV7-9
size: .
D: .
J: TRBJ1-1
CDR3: CASSFTSDTEAFF
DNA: TGTGCCAGCAGCTTCACTTCGGACACTGAAGCTTTCTTT

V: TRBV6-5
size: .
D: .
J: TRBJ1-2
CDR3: CASSYSYRVANGYTF
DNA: TGTGCCAGCAGTTACTCGTACAGGGTTGCGAATGGCTACACCTTC

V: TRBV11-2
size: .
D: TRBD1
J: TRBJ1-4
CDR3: CASSSTGGGEKLFF
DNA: TGTGCCAGCAGCTCGACAGGGGGCGGAGAAAAACTGTTTTTT

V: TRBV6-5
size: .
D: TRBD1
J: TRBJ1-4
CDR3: CASSYSVTGEDGKLFF
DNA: TGTGCCAGCAGTTACTCGGTGACAGGGGAAGATGGAAAACTGTTTTTT

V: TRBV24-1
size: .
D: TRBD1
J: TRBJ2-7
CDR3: CATSDPGGPPYEQYF
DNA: TGTGCCACCAGTGACCCAGGGGGTCCCCCCTACGAGCAGTACTTC

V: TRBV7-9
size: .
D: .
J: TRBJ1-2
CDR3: CGVLRRSGSNYGYTF
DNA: TGCGGCGTATTGCGGAGAAGTGGGTCTAACTATGGCTACACCTTC

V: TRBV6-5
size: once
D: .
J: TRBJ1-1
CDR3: CASTLPGAGTEAFF
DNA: TGTGCCAGCACCCTCCCAGGGGCCGGGACTGAAGCTTTCTTT

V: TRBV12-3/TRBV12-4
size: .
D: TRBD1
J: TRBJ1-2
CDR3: CASSLRDRGRTF
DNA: TGTGCCAGCAGTTTAAGGGACAGGGGAAGGACCTTC

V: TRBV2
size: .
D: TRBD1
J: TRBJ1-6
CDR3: CASSRGQGIVYNSPLHF
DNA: TGTGCCAGCAGTCGGGGACAGGGGATCGTCTATAATTCACCCCTCCACTTT

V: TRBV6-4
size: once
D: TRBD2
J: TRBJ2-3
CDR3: CASSADWGGDTQYF
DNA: TGTGCCAGCAGTGCTGACTGGGGGGGAGATACGCAGTATTTT

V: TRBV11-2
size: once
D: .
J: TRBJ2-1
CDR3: CASSLAAYLNEQFF
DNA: TGTGCCAGCAGCTTAGCTGCCTACCTAAATGAGCAGTTCTTC

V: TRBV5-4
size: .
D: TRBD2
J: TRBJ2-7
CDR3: CASSFLAGESYEQYF
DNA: TGTGCCAGCAGCTTTTTAGCGGGAGAGTCTTACGAGCAGTACTTC